This TCR beta chain was recovered during a study of CD8 T cells in ankylosing spondylitis. Points from the study as a whole: In ankylosing spondylitis blood, a motif of roughly 8 highly homologous TCR beta variants appeared characteristic.

A single record per CDR3 protein comes from TCRdb applying MiXCR to the 5' RACE reads. This sample has roughly 180,000 distinct CDR3 sequences, with 11% found just once. This clonotype was counted between two and nine times. Its antigen is unidentified. The germline V gene has CDR1 DFQATT and CDR2 SNEGSKA (reference sequence). V shed 0 bases, J shed 4 bases, and the junction held 7 bases outside the gene matches. The CDR3 is 15 residues long. The sequence was collected from a male donor with ankylosing spondylitis or in good health (not recorded which). The sequencing sample was made of blood, either unsorted or a sorted T cell fraction (not recorded which). V and J are TRBV20-1 and TRBJ2-7; 9 nucleotides match TRBD1. The CDR3 loop is CSARDRDRDVYEQYF. The DNA of the CDR3 is TGCAGTGCTAGAGACCGGGACAGGGACGTTTACGAGCAGTACTTC.